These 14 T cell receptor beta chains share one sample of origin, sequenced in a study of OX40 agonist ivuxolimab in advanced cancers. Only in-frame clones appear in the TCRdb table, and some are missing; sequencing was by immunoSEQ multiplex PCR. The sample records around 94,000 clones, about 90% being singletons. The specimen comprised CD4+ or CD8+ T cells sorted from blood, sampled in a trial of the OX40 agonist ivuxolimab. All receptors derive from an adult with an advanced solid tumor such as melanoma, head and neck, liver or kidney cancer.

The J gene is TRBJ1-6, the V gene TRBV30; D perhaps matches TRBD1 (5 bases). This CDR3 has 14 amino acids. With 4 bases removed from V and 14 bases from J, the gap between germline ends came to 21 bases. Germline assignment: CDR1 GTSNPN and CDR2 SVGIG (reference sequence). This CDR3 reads CAWNTAGGVWSLHF. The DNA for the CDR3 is TGTGCCTGGAATACTGCTGGGGGAGTGTGGTCCCTCCACTTT.

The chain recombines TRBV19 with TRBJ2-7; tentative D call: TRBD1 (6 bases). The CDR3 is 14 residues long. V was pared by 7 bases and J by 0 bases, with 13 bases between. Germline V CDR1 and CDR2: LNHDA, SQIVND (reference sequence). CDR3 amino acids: CASTPAGDSYEQYF. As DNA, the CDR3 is TGTGCCAGTACCCCGGCAGGGGACTCCTACGAGCAGTACTTC.

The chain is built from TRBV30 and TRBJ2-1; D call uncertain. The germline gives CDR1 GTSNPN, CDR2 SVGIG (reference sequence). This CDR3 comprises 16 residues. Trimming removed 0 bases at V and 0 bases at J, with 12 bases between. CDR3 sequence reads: CAWSVRLQSSYNEQFF. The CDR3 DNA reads TGTGCCTGGAGTGTGCGATTGCAGAGCTCCTACAATGAGCAGTTCTTC.

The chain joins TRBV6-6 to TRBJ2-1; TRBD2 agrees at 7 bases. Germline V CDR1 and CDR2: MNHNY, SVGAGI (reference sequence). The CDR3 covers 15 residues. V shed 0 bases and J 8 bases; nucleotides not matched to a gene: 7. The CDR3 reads CASSYSSDREDEQFF. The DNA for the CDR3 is TGTGCCAGCAGTTACTCCTCGGATCGGGAGGATGAGCAGTTCTTC.

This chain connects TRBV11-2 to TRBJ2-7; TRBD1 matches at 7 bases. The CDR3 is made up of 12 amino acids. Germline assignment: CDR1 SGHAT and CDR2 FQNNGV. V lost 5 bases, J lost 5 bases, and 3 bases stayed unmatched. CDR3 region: CASSRDRDEQYF. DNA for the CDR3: TGTGCCAGCAGCAGAGACAGGGACGAGCAGTACTTC. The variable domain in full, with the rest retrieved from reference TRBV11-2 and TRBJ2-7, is EAGVAQSPRYKIIEKRQSVAFWCNPISGHATLYWYQQILGQGPKLLIQFQNNGVVDDSQLPKDRFSAERLKGVDSTLKIQPAKLEDSAVYLCASSRDRDEQYFGPGTRLTVT.

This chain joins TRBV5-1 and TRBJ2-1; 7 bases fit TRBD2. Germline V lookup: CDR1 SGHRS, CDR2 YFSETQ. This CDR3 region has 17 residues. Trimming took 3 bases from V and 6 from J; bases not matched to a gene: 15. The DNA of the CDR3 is TGCGCCAGCAGCTCACCGCCCGGGCCTTCTAGCGGCAATGAGCAGTTCTTC. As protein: CASSSPPGPSSGNEQFF.

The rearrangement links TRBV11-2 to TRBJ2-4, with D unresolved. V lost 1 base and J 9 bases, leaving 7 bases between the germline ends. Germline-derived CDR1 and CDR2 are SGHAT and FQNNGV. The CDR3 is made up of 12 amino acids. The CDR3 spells CASSLGTTIQYF. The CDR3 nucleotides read TGTGCCAGCAGCTTAGGAACTACCATTCAGTACTTC.

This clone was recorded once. In DNA, the CDR3 is TGCAGCGTTGCCCTACAGGGGGCGAAGCGAGAGACCCAGTACTTC. This translates into CSVALQGAKRETQYF. The V and J genes are TRBV29-1 and TRBJ2-5, with 9 bases aligning to TRBD1. This CDR3 contains 15 residues. Trimming at V came to 4 bases and at J to 4 bases, leaving 10 bases not matched to a gene. CDR1 and CDR2 from the germline V gene are SQVTM and ANQGSEA.

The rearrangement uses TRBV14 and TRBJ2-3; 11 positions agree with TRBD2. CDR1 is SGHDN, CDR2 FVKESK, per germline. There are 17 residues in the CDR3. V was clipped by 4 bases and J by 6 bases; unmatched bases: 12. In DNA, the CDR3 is TGTGCCAGCAGCCCGATATCCGGGACTAGCGGCCAGGATACGCAGTATTTT. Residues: CASSPISGTSGQDTQYF.

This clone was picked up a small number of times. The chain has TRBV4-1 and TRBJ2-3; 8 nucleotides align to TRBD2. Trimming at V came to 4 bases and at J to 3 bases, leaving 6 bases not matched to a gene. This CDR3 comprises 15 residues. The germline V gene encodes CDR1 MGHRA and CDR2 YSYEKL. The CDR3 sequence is CASSRVAGITDTQYF. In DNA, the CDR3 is TGCGCCAGCAGCCGCGTAGCGGGAATAACAGATACGCAGTATTTT.

The CDR3 DNA is TGTGCCAGCAGCGTTCCCGGACAGGAAGCGGGACTAGCGAGGGAGCAGTACTTC. Translation: CASSVPGQEAGLAREQYF. The J gene is TRBJ2-7, the V gene TRBV5-7; 10 positions agree with TRBD2. TRBV5-7 is noted as an ORF with a role that remains uncertain. The junction had 20 bases not matched to a gene; V was cut back by 4 bases and J by 7 bases. The length of the CDR3 is 18 residues.

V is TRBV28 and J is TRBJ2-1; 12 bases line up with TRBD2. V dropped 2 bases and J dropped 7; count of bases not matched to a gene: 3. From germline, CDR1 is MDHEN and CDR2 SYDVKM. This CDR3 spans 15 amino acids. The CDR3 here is CASSLGLAGGNEQFF. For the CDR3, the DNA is TGTGCCAGCAGTTTAGGGCTAGCGGGAGGGAATGAGCAGTTCTTC.

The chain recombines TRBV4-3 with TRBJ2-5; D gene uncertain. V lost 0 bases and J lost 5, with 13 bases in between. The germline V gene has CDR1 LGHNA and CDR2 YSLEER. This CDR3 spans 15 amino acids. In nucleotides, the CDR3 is TGCGCCAGCAGCCAAGATTGGGCGTTTGGGGAGACCCAGTACTTC. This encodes CASSQDWAFGETQYF.

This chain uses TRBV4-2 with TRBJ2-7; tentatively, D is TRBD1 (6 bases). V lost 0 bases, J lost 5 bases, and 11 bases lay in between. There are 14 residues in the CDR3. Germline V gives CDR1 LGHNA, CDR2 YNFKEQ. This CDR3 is CASSQDTGNHEQYF. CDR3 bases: TGTGCCAGCAGCCAAGATACAGGGAACCACGAGCAGTACTTC.